Listed below are T cell receptor beta chains from one sample, sequenced in a study of blood T cell repertoires in COVID-19. Sequenced by immunoSEQ multiplex PCR; TCRdb stores in-frame clones only, minus some. The sample lists roughly 210,000 clones; around 80% were seen once. Input material: peripheral blood. Source of these receptors: a woman of 80 years or more with COVID-19, enrolled during active disease. CDR3s include the opening cysteine and the closing phenylalanine or tryptophan. The D gene is left open where the match is weak. Only some rows state a clone size, as once, few, many or a class for expanded clones.

j_gene | abundance | v_gene | d_gene | CDR3aa | CDR3nt
TRBJ2-5 | . | TRBV6-5 | TRBD1 | CASTWGQGDQETQYF | TGTGCCAGCACTTGGGGACAGGGGGACCAAGAGACCCAGTACTTC
TRBJ2-7 | . | TRBV29-1 | . | CSVERGIEQYF | TGCAGCGTTGAAAGGGGAATCGAGCAGTACTTC
TRBJ1-6 | . | TRBV6-2/TRBV6-3 | TRBD1 | CASSSTGANSPLHF | TGTGCCAGCAGTTCGACAGGGGCGAATTCACCCCTCCACTTT
TRBJ2-6 | . | TRBV30 | TRBD1 | CAWQGDRGPSGANVLTF | TGTGCCTGGCAGGGGGACAGGGGCCCCTCTGGGGCCAACGTCCTGACTTTC
TRBJ2-6 | . | TRBV3-1/TRBV3-2 | . | CASSQFGRGGSGANVLTF | TGTGCCAGCAGCCAATTTGGCAGGGGCGGCTCTGGGGCCAACGTCCTGACTTTC
TRBJ2-1 | . | TRBV20-1 | . | CSAGRWSEQFF | TGCAGTGCTGGGAGATGGAGTGAGCAGTTCTTC
TRBJ2-1 | . | TRBV9 | TRBD2 | CASSAFSGGGAVHEQFF | TGTGCCAGCAGCGCCTTTAGTGGCGGGGGGGCCGTCCATGAGCAGTTCTTC
TRBJ1-1 | . | TRBV5-1 | . | CASSWGVNTEAFF | TGCGCCAGCAGCTGGGGGGTTAACACTGAAGCTTTCTTT
TRBJ2-1 | . | TRBV19 | . | CASSVGGPEQFF | TGTGCCAGTAGCGTCGGTGGGCCTGAGCAGTTCTTC
TRBJ2-7 | . | TRBV5-4 | TRBD2 | CASSLAGGDEQYF | TGTGCCAGCAGCTTGGCCGGGGGGGACGAGCAGTACTTC
TRBJ1-3 | . | TRBV19 | . | CASIPGGSSGNTIYF | TGTGCCAGTATCCCGGGAGGGAGCTCTGGAAACACCATATATTTT
TRBJ2-7 | . | TRBV9 | . | CASSGQGNTYEQYF | TGTGCCAGCAGCGGTCAGGGAAACACCTACGAGCAGTACTTC
TRBJ1-2 | . | TRBV12-3/TRBV12-4 | . | CASSLLENYGYTF | TGTGCCAGCAGTTTATTGGAGAACTATGGCTACACCTTC
TRBJ2-7 | . | TRBV6-5 | . | CASSYGEQLEQYF | TGTGCCAGCAGTTACGGCGAACAGTTGGAGCAGTACTTC
TRBJ1-6 | . | TRBV7-2 | . | CASSLVAGIDSPLHF | TGTGCCAGCAGCTTAGTAGCGGGGATAGATTCACCCCTCCACTTT
TRBJ1-2 | . | TRBV2 | . | CASSGGYGYTF | TGTGCCAGCAGTGGAGGGTATGGCTACACCTTC
TRBJ2-3 | . | TRBV5-1 | TRBD1 | CASSLAQGADTQYF | TGCGCCAGCAGCTTGGCCCAGGGGGCAGATACGCAGTATTTT
TRBJ1-2 | . | TRBV28 | . | CASSSRGGYTF | TGTGCCAGCAGTTCTCGAGGGGGCTACACCTTC
TRBJ2-1 | . | TRBV6-5 | . | CASSYRGPHNEQFF | TGTGCCAGCAGTTACAGGGGCCCCCACAATGAGCAGTTCTTC
TRBJ1-2 | . | TRBV11-2 | TRBD1 | CASSSKTGGASGYTF | TGTGCCAGCAGCTCCAAGACAGGGGGCGCATCTGGCTACACCTTC
TRBJ2-1 | . | TRBV29-1 | TRBD2 | CSVLGAGGLRNEQFF | TGCAGCGTGCTAGGGGCGGGGGGGTTACGCAATGAGCAGTTCTTC
TRBJ2-7 | . | TRBV7-2 | TRBD1 | CASSQDRGYEQYF | TGTGCCAGCAGCCAGGACAGGGGCTACGAGCAGTACTTC
TRBJ1-2 | few | TRBV15 | TRBD1 | CATSRAETGGGGYTF | TGTGCCACCAGCAGAGCCGAAACAGGGGGAGGCGGCTACACCTTC
TRBJ1-3 | . | TRBV19 | TRBD1 | CASSQTGVWNAIYF | TGTGCCAGTAGCCAAACAGGGGTATGGAACGCCATATATTTT
TRBJ1-5 | . | TRBV6-5 | TRBD1 | CASGPRTGGRQPQHF | TGTGCCAGCGGCCCCCGGACAGGGGGCCGGCAGCCCCAGCATTTT
TRBJ2-5 | . | TRBV6-5 | TRBD2 | CASSYLAGGWKETQYF | TGTGCCAGCAGTTACTTGGCGGGGGGGTGGAAAGAGACCCAGTACTTC
TRBJ1-4 | few | TRBV12-3/TRBV12-4 | . | CASSNRQEKLFF | TGTGCCAGCAGTAACAGACAAGAAAAACTGTTTTTT
TRBJ1-1 | . | TRBV11-3 | . | CASSRDWNTEAFF | TGTGCCAGCAGCCGGGACTGGAACACTGAAGCTTTCTTT
TRBJ2-5 | . | TRBV3-1/TRBV3-2 | . | CASSPRSPGTQYF | TGTGCCAGCAGCCCCCGATCTCCGGGGACCCAGTACTTC
TRBJ1-1 | . | TRBV30 | . | CAWSVQEGTEAFF | TGTGCCTGGAGTGTTCAGGAGGGAACTGAAGCTTTCTTT
TRBJ1-5 | . | TRBV3-1/TRBV3-2 | . | CASSGDSNQPQHF | TGTGCCAGCTCAGGGGATAGCAATCAGCCCCAGCATTTT
TRBJ1-1 | . | TRBV7-8 | TRBD1 | CASSQLTGGYTEAFF | TGTGCCAGCAGCCAACTCACAGGGGGCTACACTGAAGCTTTCTTT
TRBJ2-3 | . | TRBV5-1 | TRBD2 | CASSGQRGSTDTQYF | TGCGCCAGCAGCGGCCAGCGGGGGAGCACAGATACGCAGTATTTT
TRBJ1-5 | . | TRBV5-6 | . | CASSSRAVNQPQHF | TGTGCCAGCAGCTCGAGAGCGGTCAATCAGCCCCAGCATTTT
TRBJ2-7 | . | TRBV28 | TRBD1 | CASSFSQGAVYEQYF | TGTGCCAGCAGTTTTAGTCAGGGGGCGGTCTACGAGCAGTACTTC
TRBJ2-7 | . | TRBV7-3 | TRBD1 | CASSLTAGGYEQYF | TGTGCCAGCAGCTTAACGGCAGGGGGCTACGAGCAGTACTTC
TRBJ1-2 | . | TRBV5-1 | TRBD1 | CASSTRTGEFGGYTF | TGCGCCAGCAGCACCCGGACAGGGGAATTCGGTGGCTACACCTTC
TRBJ2-3 | once | TRBV2 | . | CASSEALVLASDTQYF | TGTGCCAGCAGTGAAGCGCTGGTACTAGCTAGTGATACGCAGTATTTT
TRBJ2-5 | once | TRBV5-1 | TRBD1 | CASSLMQGVGETQYF | TGCGCCAGCAGCTTGATGCAGGGGGTAGGGGAGACCCAGTACTTC